This T cell receptor (beta chain) appears in the sequencing data of a study of blood T cells in healthy people across ages. It was with a sample-barcoded 5' primer and a J-beta primer mix that a second PCR of about 6 to 12 cycles was run. TCRdb ran MiXCR on the 5' RACE reads and lists one entry per CDR3 protein. Counted here are about 930,000 distinct CDR3 sequences, 25% to 35% occurring once; the ten biggest clones make up roughly 10%. Germline V gives CDR1 DFQATT, CDR2 SNEGSKA (reference sequence). This CDR3 is 14 amino acids long. Trimming removed 0 bases at V and 7 bases at J, with 12 bases between. These data also formed part of another study, on T cells of mothers and their children. As that report states: Over 9.5 million TCR beta CDR3 reads were obtained from each mother, and about 2.9 million from each child.

The source is a middle-aged woman in good health. The sequencing sample was made of blood. The rearrangement joins TRBV20-1 to TRBJ2-2; D may correspond to TRBD1 or TRBD2 (5 bases each). CDR3 protein: CSARDRGAVGELFF. The CDR3 bases are TGCAGTGCTAGAGATCGAGGGGCGGTCGGGGAGCTGTTTTTT.